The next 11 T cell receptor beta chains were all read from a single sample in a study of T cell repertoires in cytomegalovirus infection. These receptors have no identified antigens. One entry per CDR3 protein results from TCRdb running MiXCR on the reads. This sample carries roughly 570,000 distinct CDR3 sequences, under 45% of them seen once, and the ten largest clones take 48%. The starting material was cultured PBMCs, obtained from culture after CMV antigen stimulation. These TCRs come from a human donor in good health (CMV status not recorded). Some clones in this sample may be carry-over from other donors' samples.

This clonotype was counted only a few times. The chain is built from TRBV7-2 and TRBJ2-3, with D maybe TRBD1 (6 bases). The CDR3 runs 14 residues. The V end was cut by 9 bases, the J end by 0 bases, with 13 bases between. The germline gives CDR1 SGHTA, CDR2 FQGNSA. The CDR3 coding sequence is TGTGCCAGTGAGACAGGTCTTAGCACAGATACGCAGTATTTT. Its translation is CASETGLSTDTQYF.

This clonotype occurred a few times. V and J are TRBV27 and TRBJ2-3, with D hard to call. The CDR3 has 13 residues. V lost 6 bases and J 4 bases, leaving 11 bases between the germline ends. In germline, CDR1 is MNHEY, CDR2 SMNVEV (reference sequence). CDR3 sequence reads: CASRPDGADTQYF. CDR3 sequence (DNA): TGTGCCAGCAGACCGGACGGCGCAGATACGCAGTATTTT.

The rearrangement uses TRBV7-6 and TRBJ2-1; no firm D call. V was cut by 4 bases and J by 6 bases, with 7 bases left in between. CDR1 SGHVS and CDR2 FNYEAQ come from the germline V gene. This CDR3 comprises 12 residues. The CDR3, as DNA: TGTGCCAGCAGCTCCTATTTCAATGAGCAGTTCTTC. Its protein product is CASSSYFNEQFF.

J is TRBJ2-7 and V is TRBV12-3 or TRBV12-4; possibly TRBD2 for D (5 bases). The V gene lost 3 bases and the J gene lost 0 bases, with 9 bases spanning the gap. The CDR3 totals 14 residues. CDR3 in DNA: TGTGCCAGCAGTTTGATGGGGAGCTCCTACGAGCAGTACTTC. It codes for CASSLMGSSYEQYF.

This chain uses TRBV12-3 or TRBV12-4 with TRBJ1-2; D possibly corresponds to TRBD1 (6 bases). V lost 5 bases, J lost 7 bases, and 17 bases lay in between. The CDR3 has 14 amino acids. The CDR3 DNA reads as TGTGCCAGCAGTCGACAGGAGGAGGGGGTTGGCTACACCTTC. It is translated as CASSRQEEGVGYTF.

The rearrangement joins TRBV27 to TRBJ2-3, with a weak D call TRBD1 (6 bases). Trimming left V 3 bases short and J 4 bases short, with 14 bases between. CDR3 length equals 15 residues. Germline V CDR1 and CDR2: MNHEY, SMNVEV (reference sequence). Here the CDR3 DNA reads TGTGCCAGCAGTTTTGTCAGGGGACCTGCAGATACGCAGTATTTT. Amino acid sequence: CASSFVRGPADTQYF.

CDR3 amino acids: CASSTRTNEQFF. The CDR3 DNA is TGTGCCAGCAGTACTAGGACCAATGAGCAGTTCTTC. The J gene is TRBJ2-1, the V gene TRBV6-5; maybe TRBD2 (5 bases). Trimming removed 5 bases from V and 6 bases from J, with 8 bases in between. The germline CDR1 and CDR2 sequences are MNHEY and SVGAGI. The CDR3 has 12 residues.

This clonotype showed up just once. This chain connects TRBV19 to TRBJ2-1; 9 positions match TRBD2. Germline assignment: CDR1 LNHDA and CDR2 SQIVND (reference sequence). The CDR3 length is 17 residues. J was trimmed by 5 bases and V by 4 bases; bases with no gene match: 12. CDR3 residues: CASSNPSGKTLNNEQFF. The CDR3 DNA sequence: TGTGCCAGTAGTAATCCTAGCGGGAAAACGCTTAACAATGAGCAGTTCTTC.

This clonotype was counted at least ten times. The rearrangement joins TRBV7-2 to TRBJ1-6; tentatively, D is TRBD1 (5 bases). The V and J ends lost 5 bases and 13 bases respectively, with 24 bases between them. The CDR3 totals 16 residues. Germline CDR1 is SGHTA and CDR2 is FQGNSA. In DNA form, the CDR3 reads TGTGCCAGCAGCCCCCTTACCCGGGACTTGGTGGGGCCCCTCCACTTT. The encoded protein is CASSPLTRDLVGPLHF.

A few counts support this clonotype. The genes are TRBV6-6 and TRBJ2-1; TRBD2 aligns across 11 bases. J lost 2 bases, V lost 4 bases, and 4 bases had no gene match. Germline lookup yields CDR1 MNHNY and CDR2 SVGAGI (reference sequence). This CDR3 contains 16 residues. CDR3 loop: CASSSPLAGAYNEQFF. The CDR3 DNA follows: TGTGCCAGCAGTTCGCCACTAGCGGGGGCCTACAATGAGCAGTTCTTC.

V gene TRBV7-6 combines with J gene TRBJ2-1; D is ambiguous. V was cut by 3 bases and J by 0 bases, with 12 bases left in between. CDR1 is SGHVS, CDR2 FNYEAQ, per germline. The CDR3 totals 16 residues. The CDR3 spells CASSLGSELSYNEQFF. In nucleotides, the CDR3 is TGTGCCAGCAGCTTGGGCAGCGAGCTCTCCTACAATGAGCAGTTCTTC.